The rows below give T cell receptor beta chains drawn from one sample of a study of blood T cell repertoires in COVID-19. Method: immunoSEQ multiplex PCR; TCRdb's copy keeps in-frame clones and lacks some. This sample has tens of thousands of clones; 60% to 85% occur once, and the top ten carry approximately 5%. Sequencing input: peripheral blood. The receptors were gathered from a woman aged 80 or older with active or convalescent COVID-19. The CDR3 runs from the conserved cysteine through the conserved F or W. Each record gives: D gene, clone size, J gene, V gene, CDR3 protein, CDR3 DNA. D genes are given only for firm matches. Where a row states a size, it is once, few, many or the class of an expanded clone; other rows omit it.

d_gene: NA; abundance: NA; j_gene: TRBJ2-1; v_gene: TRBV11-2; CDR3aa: CASSPVTSIIRFF; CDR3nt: TGTGCCAGCAGCCCGGTGACTAGTATCATTCGGTTCTTC
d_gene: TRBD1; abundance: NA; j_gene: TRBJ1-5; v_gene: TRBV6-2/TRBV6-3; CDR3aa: CASSYLGTGRQPQHF; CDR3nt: TGTGCCAGCAGTTACCTAGGGACAGGGCGTCAGCCCCAGCATTTT
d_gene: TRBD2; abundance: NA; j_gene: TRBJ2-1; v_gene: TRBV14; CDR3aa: CASSLGYRSGSSYNEQFF; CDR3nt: TGTGCCAGCAGCCTAGGATATCGTAGCGGGAGCTCCTACAATGAGCAGTTCTTC
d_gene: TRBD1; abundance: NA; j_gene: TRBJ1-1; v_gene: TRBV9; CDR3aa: CASSPGTQGMNTEAFF; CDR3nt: TGTGCCAGCAGCCCAGGGACACAGGGGATGAACACTGAAGCTTTCTTT
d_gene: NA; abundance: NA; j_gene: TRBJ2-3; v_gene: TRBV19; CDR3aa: CASSPTATDTQYF; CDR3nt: TGTGCCAGTAGTCCGACAGCCACAGATACGCAGTATTTT
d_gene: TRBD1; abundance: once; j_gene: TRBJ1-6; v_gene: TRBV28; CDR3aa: CASRRTGTGVSPLHF; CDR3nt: TGTGCCAGCAGGAGAACCGGGACAGGGGTTTCACCCCTCCACTTT
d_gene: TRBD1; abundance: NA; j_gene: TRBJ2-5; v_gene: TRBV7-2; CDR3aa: CASSLPDRGETQYF; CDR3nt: TGTGCCAGCAGCTTACCGGACAGGGGAGAGACCCAGTACTTC
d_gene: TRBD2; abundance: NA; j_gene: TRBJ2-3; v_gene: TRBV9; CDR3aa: CASSDGTSGRAWTDTQYF; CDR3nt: TGTGCCAGCAGCGACGGGACTAGCGGGAGGGCCTGGACAGATACGCAGTATTTT
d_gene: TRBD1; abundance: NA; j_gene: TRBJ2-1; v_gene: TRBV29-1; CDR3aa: CSSTAGQGGKSYNEQFF; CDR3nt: TGCAGCTCAACCGCCGGACAGGGGGGAAAAAGCTACAATGAGCAGTTCTTC
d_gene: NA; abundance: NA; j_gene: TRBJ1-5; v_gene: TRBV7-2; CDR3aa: CASSLEWGGYQPQHF; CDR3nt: TGTGCCAGCAGCTTAGAGTGGGGGGGTTATCAGCCCCAGCATTTT
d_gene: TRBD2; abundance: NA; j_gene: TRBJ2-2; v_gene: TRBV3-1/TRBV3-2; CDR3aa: CASSQLRLAGGPGELFF; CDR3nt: TGTGCCAGCAGCCAACTGAGACTAGCGGGAGGGCCCGGGGAGCTGTTTTTT
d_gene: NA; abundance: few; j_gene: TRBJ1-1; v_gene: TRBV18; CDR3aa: CASSESYLNTEAFF; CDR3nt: TGTGCCAGCTCCGAGTCCTACCTGAACACTGAAGCTTTCTTT
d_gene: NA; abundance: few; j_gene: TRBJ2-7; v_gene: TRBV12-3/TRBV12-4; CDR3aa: CASSWGSYEQYF; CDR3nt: TGTGCCAGCAGTTGGGGCAGTTACGAGCAGTACTTC